This T cell receptor beta chain was sequenced during a study of shared clonotypes between healthy human individuals. TCRdb's copy holds only in-frame clones and misses some; the assay was immunoSEQ multiplex PCR. The sample holds about 470,000 clones, roughly three quarters seen once. This receptor was identified in a woman in her thirties or forties in good health. Some clones in this sample may be carry-over from other donors' samples. The sample comprised PBMCs.

CDR3 in DNA: TGTGCCAGCAGCCCTCGGGGTAGCGGGAGTGGAGATACGCAGTATTTT. It specifies CASSPRGSGSGDTQYF. The chain links TRBV7-9 to TRBJ2-3; TRBD2 agrees at 9 bases. J lost 5 bases, V lost 5 bases, and 11 bases had no gene match. CDR3 length equals 16 residues. CDR1 and CDR2 from the germline V gene are SEHNR and FQNEAQ (reference sequence).